The T cell receptor (beta chain) under discussion was sequenced for a study of T cell repertoires in cytomegalovirus infection. Study-level information: Public TCR beta signatures provided an indication of both CMV infection and a matching HLA type.

One entry per CDR3 protein results from TCRdb running MiXCR on the reads. Of approximately 1,000,000 distinct CDR3 sequences in the sample, roughly a third are singletons; the top ten hold over 10%. With regard to this clonotype: The target antigen is unknown.

V lost 5 bases to trimming and J lost 1 base, with 25 bases between them. The V gene's germline CDR1 is LNHDA and CDR2 SQIVND (reference sequence). This CDR3 spans 19 amino acids. Source: cultured CD8+ T cells from PBMCs, taken from culture after CMV antigen stimulation. The clonotype comes from a human donor in good health (CMV status not recorded). Some clones in this sample may be carry-over from other donors' samples. The rearrangement uses TRBV19 and TRBJ2-3; tentatively, D is TRBD2 (7 bases). The CDR3 region is CASSSLDTGGPGGTDTQYF. In DNA, the CDR3 is TGTGCCAGTAGTTCTTTAGATACCGGGGGGCCAGGGGGCACAGATACGCAGTATTTT.